These 20 T cell receptor beta chains came from one sample sequenced in a study of OX40 agonist ivuxolimab in advanced cancers. Only in-frame clones appear in the TCRdb table, and some are missing; sequencing was by immunoSEQ multiplex PCR. The sample records about 100,000 clones, 70% to 85% being singletons. The starting material was CD4+ or CD8+ T cells sorted from blood, obtained in a trial of the OX40 agonist ivuxolimab. The receptors were sampled from an adult with an advanced solid tumor such as melanoma, head and neck, liver or kidney cancer.

This chain joins TRBV7-2 and TRBJ2-3; 8 nucleotides agree with TRBD1. The germline V gene encodes CDR1 SGHTA and CDR2 FQGNSA. The CDR3 spans 15 residues. After removal of 4 bases from V and 2 bases from J, the junction contained 5 bases not matched to a gene. The CDR3 spells CASSSGQGLTDTQYF. DNA for the CDR3: TGTGCCAGCAGCTCCGGACAGGGACTCACAGATACGCAGTATTTT.

This clone is a singleton in its sample. The rearrangement joins TRBV6-1 to TRBJ2-7; D might be TRBD2 (6 bases). Trimming stripped 5 bases from V and 3 bases from J, with 14 bases between. Germline-derived CDR1 and CDR2 are MNHNS and SASEGT. The CDR3 is 14 residues long. The CDR3 loop reads CASSNAGTDYEQYF. Written as DNA, the CDR3 is TGTGCCAGCAGTAATGCCGGGACTGACTACGAGCAGTACTTC.

The rearrangement joins TRBV7-8 to TRBJ2-3; no definite D call. The germline CDR1 and CDR2 sequences are SGHVS and FQNEAQ. The CDR3 has 16 residues. Trimming removed 2 bases from V and 1 base from J, with 13 bases in between. The CDR3 DNA is TGTGCCAGCAGCTTAATCCGAAGCGAACGCACAGATACGCAGTATTTT. Translating it yields CASSLIRSERTDTQYF.

The chain is built from TRBV4-1 and TRBJ1-1; TRBD1 aligns across 10 bases. Germline assignment: CDR1 MGHRA and CDR2 YSYEKL. The CDR3 is 15 residues long. V lost 3 bases, J lost 3 bases, and 4 bases stayed unmatched. CDR3 protein: CASSHPGQGDTEAFF. The DNA for the CDR3 is TGCGCCAGCAGCCACCCCGGACAGGGGGACACTGAAGCTTTCTTT.

This clone appeared once. The J gene is TRBJ1-1, the V gene TRBV29-1; 8 bases match TRBD1. Per germline, CDR1 SQVTM and CDR2 ANQGSEA. This CDR3 spans 13 amino acids. After removal of 4 bases from V and 3 bases from J, the junction contained 4 bases not matched to a gene. Here the CDR3 reads CSVGGQVYTEAFF. The CDR3 nucleotides are TGCAGCGTTGGGGGACAGGTGTACACTGAAGCTTTCTTT.

As DNA, the CDR3 is TGTGCCAGTAGTATAGACGTGAACACTGAAGCTTTCTTT. Encoded protein: CASSIDVNTEAFF. This chain uses TRBV19 with TRBJ1-1, with D hard to call. Trimming removed 0 bases from V and 0 bases from J, with 2 bases in between. The CDR3 spans 13 residues. Germline loops: CDR1 LNHDA, CDR2 SQIVND (reference sequence).

The chain couples TRBV6-1 to TRBJ2-7; the D is unclear. This CDR3 has 13 amino acids. Trimming pared 5 bases from V and 0 bases from J, leaving 8 bases between. Per germline, CDR1 MNHNS and CDR2 SASEGT. The CDR3 here is CASSRWDSYEQYF. In DNA form, the CDR3 reads TGTGCCAGCAGTCGCTGGGACTCCTACGAGCAGTACTTC.

This chain joins TRBV6-6 and TRBJ1-2; D remains unclear. Trimming took 6 bases from V and 6 from J, leaving 11 bases between them. The CDR3 spans 12 residues. CDR1 MNHNY and CDR2 SVGAGI come from the germline V gene (reference sequence). CDR3 bases: TGTGCCAGCAGCGCTTATTTCGATGGCTACACCTTC. Its translation: CASSAYFDGYTF.

The rearrangement links TRBV5-1 to TRBJ2-7; 11 bases are shared with TRBD1. The germline V gene has CDR1 SGHRS and CDR2 YFSETQ. The CDR3 sequence is 14 residues long. Trimming cost V 4 bases and J 5 bases; bases outside gene matches: 5. The CDR3 DNA reads as TGCGCCAGCAGCCTGGGACAGGGGGTTCACGAGCAGTACTTC. Amino acid sequence: CASSLGQGVHEQYF.

The CDR3 sequence: CASSQEKAQFWSGYTF. As DNA, the CDR3 is TGTGCCAGCAGCCAAGAAAAAGCCCAATTCTGGAGTGGCTACACCTTC. The chain recombines TRBV4-2 with TRBJ1-2; the D is unclear. The CDR3 runs to 16 residues. V shed 0 bases and J shed 7 bases, with 18 bases lying between them. The germline V gene encodes CDR1 LGHNA and CDR2 YNFKEQ.

This clone was counted a single time. The V call is TRBV11-2, the J call TRBJ2-3; possibly TRBD1 or TRBD2 for D (6 bases each). Germline assignment: CDR1 SGHAT and CDR2 FQNNGV. The CDR3 sequence is 17 residues long. V gave up 1 base and J gave up 0 bases, with 14 bases separating them. The CDR3 reads CASSLGGAGTSTDTQYF. The CDR3 DNA reads TGTGCCAGCAGCTTAGGGGGGGCCGGGACTAGCACAGATACGCAGTATTTT.

The V and J genes are TRBV6-5 and TRBJ2-5; 11 nucleotides align to TRBD2. The V gene end was trimmed by 6 bases and the J gene end by 3 bases; junction bases not matched to a gene: 3. The germline CDR1 and CDR2 sequences are MNHEY and SVGAGI. The CDR3 runs 14 residues. CDR3 DNA sequence: TGTGCCAGCAGAGAGGGACTAGCGGAAGAGACCCAGTACTTC. This sequence encodes CASREGLAEETQYF.

The J gene is TRBJ2-7, the V gene TRBV4-2; 12 nucleotides align to TRBD2. The CDR3 is made up of 16 amino acids. The J segment lost 6 bases and the V segment lost 0 bases, leaving 6 bases of the junction unmatched. The V gene's germline CDR1 is LGHNA and CDR2 YNFKEQ. The DNA for the CDR3 is TGTGCCAGCAGCCAAGATACTAGCGGGGGGCCATCCGAGCAGTACTTC. Encoded protein: CASSQDTSGGPSEQYF.

J is TRBJ2-3 and V is TRBV6-6; TRBD2 agrees at 7 bases. This CDR3 is 14 amino acids long. Per the germline V gene, CDR1 is MNHNY and CDR2 is SVGAGI (reference sequence). V was pared by 4 bases and J by 1 base, with 2 bases of the junction left unmatched. The DNA for the CDR3 is TGTGCCAGCAGTTTAGCGGGTGGCACAGATACGCAGTATTTT. Protein: CASSLAGGTDTQYF.

In its sample, this clone was seen once. V usage is TRBV19 and J usage is TRBJ1-1; possibly TRBD1 for D (5 bases). The CDR3 has 12 amino acids. Germline V gives CDR1 LNHDA, CDR2 SQIVND (reference sequence). V gave up 4 bases and J gave up 4 bases, with 7 bases separating them. CDR3 coding DNA: TGTGCCAGTAGTACAGGGTTCACTGAAGCTTTCTTT. Protein product: CASSTGFTEAFF.

The chain couples TRBV20-1 to TRBJ2-3; D gene ambiguous. V was cut by 3 bases and J by 6 bases, with 4 bases left in between. The CDR3 has 10 amino acids. Per germline, CDR1 DFQATT and CDR2 SNEGSKA (reference sequence). CDR3 in DNA: TGCAGTGCTAGCGCTGATACGCAGTATTTT. This gives the protein CSASADTQYF.

The chain combines TRBV13 with TRBJ2-1; 8 bases are shared with TRBD2. The CDR3 extends over 16 amino acids. V shed 7 bases, J shed 7 bases, and the junction held 15 bases outside the gene matches. Germline CDR1 reads PRHDT; CDR2 reads FYEKMQ (reference sequence). The CDR3 loop is CASIKNGGGSENEQFF. CDR3 DNA sequence: TGTGCCAGCATCAAAAACGGGGGGGGCTCGGAGAATGAGCAGTTCTTC.

This rearrangement joins TRBV10-3 to TRBJ1-1, with 10 bases aligning to TRBD1. Germline V gene sequence: CDR1 ENHRY, CDR2 SYGVKD. Trimming took 0 bases from V and 4 from J; bases not matched to a gene: 5. CDR3 length: 16 residues. The CDR3 loop reads CAISESMGQGTTEAFF. The CDR3 DNA sequence: TGTGCCATCAGTGAGTCGATGGGACAGGGGACCACTGAAGCTTTCTTT.

V gene TRBV18 combines with J gene TRBJ2-5, with D possibly matching TRBD2 (5 bases). V dropped 3 bases and J dropped 2 bases, with 7 bases sitting between them. The CDR3 is 13 residues long. Looked up from germline, CDR1 is KGHSH and CDR2 is LQKENI. CDR3 in amino acids: CASSPQRQETQYF. The CDR3 DNA follows: TGTGCCAGCTCACCCCAGCGGCAAGAGACCCAGTACTTC. The full variable domain, in which reference TRBV18 and TRBJ2-5 provide the parts outside the CDR3, is NAGVMQNPRHLVRRRGQEARLRCSPMKGHSHVYWYRQLPEEGLKFMVYLQKENIIDESGMPKERFSAEFPKEGPSILRIQQVVRGDSAAYFCASSPQRQETQYFGPGTRLLVL.

The gene calls are TRBV5-5 and TRBJ1-3, with D unclear. The CDR3 sequence is 14 residues long. V was shortened by 0 bases and J by 3 bases, with 7 bases between the two germline ends. From germline, CDR1 is SGHKS and CDR2 YYEKEE (reference sequence). CDR3 sequence: CASSLAQIGNTIYF. In nucleotides, the CDR3 is TGTGCCAGCAGCTTGGCCCAGATTGGAAACACCATATATTTT.